The subject of this entry is one TCR beta chain. The sample belongs to a study of blood T cell repertoires in COVID-19. Overall study context: Italy, Spain and the United States were the sources of the convalescent and acute COVID-19 samples.

The CDR3 consists of 17 residues. Per the germline V gene, CDR1 is LNHDA and CDR2 is SQIVND (reference sequence). V lost 3 bases, J lost 4 bases, and 19 bases lay in between. Using immunoSEQ multiplex PCR, the repertoire was profiled, and TCRdb retains in-frame clones only, with some absent. Here the sample spans around 72,000 clones, 81% being singletons. Sequencing was carried out using peripheral blood. This TCR derives from a woman between 70 and 85 years old with acute or convalescent COVID-19. The V gene is TRBV19, the J gene TRBJ1-5, with D uncertain. The CDR3 is CASSIPSLGGRNQPQHF. The CDR3 DNA sequence: TGTGCCAGTAGTATCCCCAGTTTAGGAGGGCGGAATCAGCCCCAGCATTTT.